These 20 T cell receptor beta chains came from one sample sequenced in a study of beta chain features in type 1 diabetes. What was sequenced were expressed TCRB transcripts, since all of the isolated RNA had been reverse transcribed. TCRdb's table, derived via immunoSEQ multiplex PCR, lists solely in-frame clones and lacks some. This repertoire shows over 200,000 clones, 9.5% to 13% found once; its top ten account for more than 0.015%. Overall study results and limits: Type 1 diabetes patients had moderately but significantly shorter TCRB CDR3s in all four CD4+ subsets.

Their cognate antigens are unknown. Source material: naive CD4+ T cells from blood. The receptors here all came from a man younger than 40 with type 1 diabetes.

The table lists this clone with a few counts. This chain connects TRBV7-8 to TRBJ2-1; 9 positions match TRBD1. The CDR3 consists of 16 residues. The germline V gene has CDR1 SGHVS and CDR2 FQNEAQ. The V gene end was trimmed by 5 bases and the J gene end by 0 bases; junction bases not matched to a gene: 5. CDR3 bases: TGTGCCAGCAGCCGGGACAGGGTCCTCTCCTACAATGAGCAGTTCTTC. It codes for CASSRDRVLSYNEQFF.

This clone was detected only a few times. V usage is TRBV7-8 and J usage is TRBJ2-7, with 8 bases lining up with TRBD1. V trimming: 3 bases; J trimming: 3 bases; junction bases outside the gene matches: 7. The CDR3 loop spans 15 amino acids. The germline gives CDR1 SGHVS, CDR2 FQNEAQ. CDR3 DNA sequence: TGTGCCAGCAGCTTCCTTGGACAGGGATTCTACGAGCAGTACTTC. As protein: CASSFLGQGFYEQYF.

The chain combines TRBV30 with TRBJ1-3; 8 bases are a match to TRBD1. Germline trimming cut 5 bases from V and 4 bases from J; bases unmatched to any gene: 1. The CDR3 is 12 residues long. Per germline, CDR1 GTSNPN and CDR2 SVGIG (reference sequence). The CDR3 loop reads CAWQGAGNTIYF. The DNA of the CDR3 is TGTGCCTGGCAGGGGGCCGGAAACACCATATATTTT.

The CDR3 nucleotides are TGCGCCAGCAGCTTGGAATCCATAGACTACGAGCAGTACTTC. This encodes CASSLESIDYEQYF. The rearrangement links TRBV5-1 to TRBJ2-7; D ambiguous. The CDR3 is made up of 14 amino acids. Germline V gene sequence: CDR1 SGHRS, CDR2 YFSETQ. Between the trimmed V and J ends, which lost 0 bases and 3 bases, there was a span of 10 bases.

The chain couples TRBV10-3 to TRBJ2-5; D might be TRBD2 (5 bases). The CDR3 is made up of 13 amino acids. V gave up 4 bases and J gave up 5 bases, with 11 bases separating them. In germline, CDR1 is ENHRY, CDR2 SYGVKD. The CDR3 region is CAISGGLQETQYF. The DNA of the CDR3 is TGTGCCATCAGTGGCGGGTTGCAGGAGACCCAGTACTTC.

This chain links TRBV30 with TRBJ1-5; D is unresolved. This CDR3 has 16 amino acids. The germline CDR1 and CDR2 sequences are GTSNPN and SVGIG (reference sequence). Trimming stripped 4 bases from V and 0 bases from J, with 16 bases between. The CDR3 DNA is TGTGCCTGGATGCCTTTCGGCGGCGATAGCAATCAGCCCCAGCATTTT. The encoded protein is CAWMPFGGDSNQPQHF.

This sequence joins TRBV2 and TRBJ2-1; D ambiguous. The CDR3 length is 12 residues. V was cut by 6 bases and J by 6 bases, with 9 bases left in between. Germline lookup yields CDR1 SNHLY and CDR2 FYNNEI. In DNA form, the CDR3 reads TGTGCCAGCAGGTCCGGTCCCAATGAGCAGTTCTTC. It translates to CASRSGPNEQFF.

This clone was detected only a few times. This rearrangement joins TRBV27 to TRBJ2-3, with D possibly TRBD1 on 6 matching bases. Between the trimmed V and J ends, which lost 4 bases and 2 bases, there was a span of 16 bases. CDR1 is MNHEY and CDR2 is SMNVEV in the germline V gene (reference sequence). This CDR3 has 16 amino acids. This CDR3 reads CASSSRQVPTTDTQYF. CDR3 sequence (DNA): TGTGCCAGCAGTTCCCGACAGGTCCCTACCACAGATACGCAGTATTTT.

This clone was counted between two and nine times. In the same sample, other DNA sequences code for this CDR3. The chain is built from TRBV2 and TRBJ1-1; the match to TRBD1 covers 7 bases. This CDR3 comprises 14 residues. V shed 7 bases, J shed 1 base, and the junction held 6 bases outside the gene matches. Germline loops: CDR1 SNHLY, CDR2 FYNNEI. This CDR3 reads CASKPGTANTEAFF. Written as DNA, the CDR3 is TGTGCCAGCAAGCCAGGGACAGCGAACACTGAAGCTTTCTTT.

This clone was counted only a few times. The CDR3 DNA follows: TGTGCCAGCAGACAGACCGGGACAGGGATCTATGGCTACACCTTC. Translating gives CASRQTGTGIYGYTF. This sequence joins TRBV11-2 and TRBJ1-2; the match to TRBD1 covers 9 bases. The CDR3 spans 15 residues. The V gene's germline CDR1 is SGHAT and CDR2 FQNNGV. Trimming took 6 bases from V and 4 from J; bases not matched to a gene: 9.

The chain carries TRBV7-2 and TRBJ2-7; TRBD2 matches 8 bases. CDR1 is SGHTA, CDR2 FQGNSA, per germline. V trimming: 5 bases; J trimming: 4 bases; junction bases outside the gene matches: 4. The CDR3 contains 13 residues. The CDR3 here is CASSTLAGYEQYF. In DNA, the CDR3 is TGTGCCAGCAGCACCCTAGCGGGTTACGAGCAGTACTTC.

This clone was counted only a few times. The chain joins TRBV7-2 to TRBJ2-4; no clear D. In germline, CDR1 is SGHTA, CDR2 FQGNSA. The CDR3 contains 14 residues. V lost 3 bases, J lost 2 bases, and 8 bases lay in between. The CDR3 here is CASSLSVTKNIQYF. In DNA form, the CDR3 reads TGTGCCAGCAGCTTGAGCGTAACCAAAAACATTCAGTACTTC.

There are a few counts of this clone. The chain has TRBV5-1 and TRBJ2-3; 9 nucleotides match TRBD1. CDR1 is SGHRS, CDR2 YFSETQ, per germline. This CDR3 has 16 amino acids. V trimming: 2 bases; J trimming: 1 base; junction bases outside the gene matches: 5. CDR3 bases: TGCGCCAGCAGCTTTGGACAGGGGATGGGCACAGATACGCAGTATTTT. Translation gives CASSFGQGMGTDTQYF.

The CDR3 reads CASSFSQVSSYEQYF. CDR3 sequence (DNA): TGTGCCAGCAGCTTCTCACAGGTCAGCTCCTACGAGCAGTACTTC. V and J are TRBV7-9 and TRBJ2-7; maybe TRBD1 (5 bases). The CDR3 loop spans 15 amino acids. Germline V lookup: CDR1 SEHNR, CDR2 FQNEAQ (reference sequence). Trimming stripped 3 bases from V and 0 bases from J, with 12 bases between.

This clone was seen a few times. This chain joins TRBV6-6 and TRBJ1-1; the match to TRBD1 covers 10 bases. Germline CDR1 is MNHNY and CDR2 is SVGAGI (reference sequence). V lost 4 bases, J lost 6 bases, and 8 bases stayed unmatched. The length of the CDR3 is 15 residues. CDR3: CASSSRDRGWAEAFF. CDR3 nucleotides: TGTGCCAGCAGTTCCCGGGACAGGGGATGGGCTGAAGCTTTCTTT.

This chain joins TRBV2 and TRBJ1-6, with 12 bases fitting TRBD1. The CDR3 consists of 15 residues. The germline V gene has CDR1 SNHLY and CDR2 FYNNEI. V trimming: 6 bases; J trimming: 8 bases; junction bases outside the gene matches: 5. The CDR3 protein is CASRGTGGRDSPLHF. The CDR3 bases are TGTGCCAGCAGGGGGACAGGGGGCCGGGATTCACCCCTCCACTTT. Full variable domain (rest looked up from reference TRBV2 and TRBJ1-6): EPEVTQTPSHQVTQMGQEVILRCVPISNHLYFYWYRQILGQKVEFLVSFYNNEISEKSEIFDDQFSVERPDGSNFTLKIRSTKLEDSAMYFCASRGTGGRDSPLHFGNGTRLTVT.

The V gene is TRBV5-5, the J gene TRBJ1-2; D call uncertain. CDR3 length equals 14 residues. CDR1 and CDR2 (germline): SGHKS, YYEKEE (reference sequence). Trimming cost V 6 bases and J 2 bases, with 14 bases left between them. CDR3 sequence (DNA): TGTGCCAGCACGGTGGTAGGGAGGAACTATGGCTACACCTTC. Its translation is CASTVVGRNYGYTF.

The chain couples TRBV7-2 to TRBJ2-1; 9 bases agree with TRBD2. With 5 bases clipped from V and 1 base from J, the junction kept 3 bases outside the gene matches. CDR1 SGHTA and CDR2 FQGNSA come from the germline V gene. The CDR3 has 15 residues. Written as DNA, the CDR3 is TGTGCCAGCAGCCGAGCGGGGGGTTCCTACAATGAGCAGTTCTTC. Amino acids: CASSRAGGSYNEQFF.

The chain couples TRBV27 to TRBJ2-4, with 7 positions matching TRBD1. CDR1 MNHEY and CDR2 SMNVEV come from the germline V gene (reference sequence). V shed 6 bases and J 1 base; nucleotides not matched to a gene: 15. This CDR3 has 18 amino acids. CDR3 in amino acids: CASRPATGSFMAKNIQYF. As DNA, the CDR3 is TGTGCCAGCAGACCCGCGACAGGGTCATTTATGGCCAAAAACATTCAGTACTTC.

This clone has a handful of counts. The rearrangement links TRBV7-9 to TRBJ2-3; tentative D call: TRBD1 (5 bases). The CDR3 spans 14 residues. The V and J ends lost 1 base and 4 bases respectively, with 9 bases between them. Germline V gives CDR1 SEHNR, CDR2 FQNEAQ (reference sequence). CDR3 loop: CASSLGQHPDTQYF. The DNA of the CDR3 is TGTGCCAGCAGCTTAGGACAGCACCCAGATACGCAGTATTTT.